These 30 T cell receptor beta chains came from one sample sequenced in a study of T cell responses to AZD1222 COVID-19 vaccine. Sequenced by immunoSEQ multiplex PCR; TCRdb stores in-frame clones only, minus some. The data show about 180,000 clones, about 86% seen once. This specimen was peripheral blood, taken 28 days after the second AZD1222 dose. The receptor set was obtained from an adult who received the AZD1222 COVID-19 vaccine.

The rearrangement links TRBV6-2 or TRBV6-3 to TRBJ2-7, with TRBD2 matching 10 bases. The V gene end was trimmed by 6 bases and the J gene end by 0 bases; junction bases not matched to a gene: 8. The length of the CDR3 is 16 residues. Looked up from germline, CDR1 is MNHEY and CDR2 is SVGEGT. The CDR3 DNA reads TGTGCCAGCAGCCGGACTGCTAGCGGGAGCTCCTACGAGCAGTACTTC. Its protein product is CASSRTASGSSYEQYF.

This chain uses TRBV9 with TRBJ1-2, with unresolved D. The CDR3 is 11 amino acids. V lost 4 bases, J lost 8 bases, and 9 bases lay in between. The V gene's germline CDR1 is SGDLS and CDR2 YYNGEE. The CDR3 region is CASSSRVGYTF. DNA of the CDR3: TGTGCCAGCAGCTCCCGGGTCGGCTACACCTTC.

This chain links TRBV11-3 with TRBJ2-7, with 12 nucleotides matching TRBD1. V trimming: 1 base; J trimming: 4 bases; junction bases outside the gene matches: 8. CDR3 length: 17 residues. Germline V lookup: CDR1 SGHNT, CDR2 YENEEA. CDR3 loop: CASSLGSGTGGLYEQYF. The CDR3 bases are TGTGCCAGCAGCTTAGGTTCCGGGACAGGGGGCTTGTACGAGCAGTACTTC.

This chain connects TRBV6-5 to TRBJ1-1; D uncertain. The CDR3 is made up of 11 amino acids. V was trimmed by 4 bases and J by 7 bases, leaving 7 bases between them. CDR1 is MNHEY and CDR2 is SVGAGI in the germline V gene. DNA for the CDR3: TGTGCCAGCAGTTCCCCGAGTGAAGCTTTCTTT. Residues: CASSSPSEAFF.

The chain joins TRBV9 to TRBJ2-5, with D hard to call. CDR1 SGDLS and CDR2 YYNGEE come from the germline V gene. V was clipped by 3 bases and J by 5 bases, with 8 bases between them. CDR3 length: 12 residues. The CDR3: CASSARGETQYF. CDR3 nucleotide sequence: TGTGCCAGCAGCGCCCGTGGGGAGACCCAGTACTTC. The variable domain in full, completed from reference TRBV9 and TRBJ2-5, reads DSGVTQTPKHLITATGQRVTLRCSPRSGDLSVYWYQQSLDQGLQFLIQYYNGEERAKGNILERFSAQQFPDLHSELNLSSLELGDSALYFCASSARGETQYFGPGTRLLVL.

The CDR3 DNA follows: TGTGCCAGCAGCTTCGGCAGCGGGCGTAGCACAGATACGCAGTATTTT. Translating it yields CASSFGSGRSTDTQYF. The chain employs TRBV5-6 and TRBJ2-3; TRBD2 is a possible D gene (6 bases). The germline gives CDR1 SGHDT, CDR2 YYEEEE. Trimming took off 2 bases at V and 0 bases at J, with 13 bases between the two ends. The CDR3 extends over 16 amino acids.

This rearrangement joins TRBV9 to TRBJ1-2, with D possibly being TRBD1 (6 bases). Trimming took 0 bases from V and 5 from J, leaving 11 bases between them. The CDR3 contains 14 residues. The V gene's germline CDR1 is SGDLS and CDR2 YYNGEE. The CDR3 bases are TGTGCCAGCAGCGTAGGCAGGGGAGGGTATGGCTACACCTTC. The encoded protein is CASSVGRGGYGYTF. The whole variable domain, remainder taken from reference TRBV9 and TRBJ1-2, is DSGVTQTPKHLITATGQRVTLRCSPRSGDLSVYWYQQSLDQGLQFLIQYYNGEERAKGNILERFSAQQFPDLHSELNLSSLELGDSALYFCASSVGRGGYGYTFGSGTRLTVV.

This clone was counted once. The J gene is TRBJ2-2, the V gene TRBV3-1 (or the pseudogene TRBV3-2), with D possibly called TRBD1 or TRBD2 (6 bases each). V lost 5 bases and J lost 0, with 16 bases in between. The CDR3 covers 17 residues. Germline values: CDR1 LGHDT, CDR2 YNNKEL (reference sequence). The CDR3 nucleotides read TGTGCCAGCAGCTTCCGAGGGGGGCCCCCGAACACCGGGGAGCTGTTTTTT. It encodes CASSFRGGPPNTGELFF.

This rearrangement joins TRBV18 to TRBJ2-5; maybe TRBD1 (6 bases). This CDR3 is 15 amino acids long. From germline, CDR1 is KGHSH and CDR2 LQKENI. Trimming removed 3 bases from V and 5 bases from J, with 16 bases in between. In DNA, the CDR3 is TGTGCCAGCTCACCGAACAGGGCCCCGGGGGAGACCCAGTACTTC. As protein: CASSPNRAPGETQYF. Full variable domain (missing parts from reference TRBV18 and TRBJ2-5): NAGVMQNPRHLVRRRGQEARLRCSPMKGHSHVYWYRQLPEEGLKFMVYLQKENIIDESGMPKERFSAEFPKEGPSILRIQQVVRGDSAAYFCASSPNRAPGETQYFGPGTRLLVL.

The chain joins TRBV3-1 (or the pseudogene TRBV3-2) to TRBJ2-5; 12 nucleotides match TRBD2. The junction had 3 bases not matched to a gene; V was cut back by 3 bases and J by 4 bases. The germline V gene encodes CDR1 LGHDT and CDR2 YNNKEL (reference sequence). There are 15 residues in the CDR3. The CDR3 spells CASSQLAGGLETQYF. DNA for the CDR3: TGTGCCAGCAGCCAGCTAGCGGGGGGGCTAGAGACCCAGTACTTC.

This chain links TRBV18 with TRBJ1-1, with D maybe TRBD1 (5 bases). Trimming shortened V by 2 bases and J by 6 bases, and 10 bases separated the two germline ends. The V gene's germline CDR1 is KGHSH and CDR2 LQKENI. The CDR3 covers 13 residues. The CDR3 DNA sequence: TGTGCCAGCTCACCAGGGGCGGTCGCTGAAGCTTTCTTT. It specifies CASSPGAVAEAFF.

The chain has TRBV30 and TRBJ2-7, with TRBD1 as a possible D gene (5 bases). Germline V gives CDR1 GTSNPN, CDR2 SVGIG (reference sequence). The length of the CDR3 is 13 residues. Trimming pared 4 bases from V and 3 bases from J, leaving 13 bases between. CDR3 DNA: TGTGCCTGGACGGGCCAGGGATACTACGAGCAGTACTTC. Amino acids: CAWTGQGYYEQYF.

DNA of the CDR3: TGTGCCTGGAGTGTTAGTTCTAGCGGGTGGCTAGCAGATACGCAGTATTTT. Protein sequence: CAWSVSSSGWLADTQYF. The gene calls are TRBV30 and TRBJ2-3, with 8 bases lining up with TRBD2. There are 17 residues in the CDR3. V lost 0 bases and J lost 4; bases outside the gene matches: 12. CDR1 and CDR2 from the germline V gene are GTSNPN and SVGIG (reference sequence).

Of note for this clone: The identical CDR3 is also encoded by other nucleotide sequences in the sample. The CDR3 DNA follows: TGTGCCTGGAGTGTGGGCGGGGATCAGCCCCAGCATTTT. Encoded protein: CAWSVGGDQPQHF. The chain joins TRBV30 to TRBJ1-5; D call uncertain. Trimming took 0 bases from V and 5 from J, leaving 8 bases between them. The CDR3 consists of 13 residues. CDR1 GTSNPN and CDR2 SVGIG come from the germline V gene (reference sequence).

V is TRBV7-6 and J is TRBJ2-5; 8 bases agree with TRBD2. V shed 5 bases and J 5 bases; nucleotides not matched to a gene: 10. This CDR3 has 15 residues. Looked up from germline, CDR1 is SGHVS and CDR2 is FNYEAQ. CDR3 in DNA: TGTGCCAGCAGCCAAACCGGGGGGGCTGTGGAGACCCAGTACTTC. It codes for CASSQTGGAVETQYF.

The CDR3 DNA reads TGTGCCAGCAGCGTCCGGGACCCAAGAGGAACAGGCTATGGCTACACCTTC. Its protein is CASSVRDPRGTGYGYTF. The chain couples TRBV7-2 to TRBJ1-2; tentative D call: TRBD1 (5 bases). V lost 5 bases and J 4 bases, leaving 23 bases between the germline ends. CDR1 is SGHTA and CDR2 is FQGNSA in the germline V gene. The CDR3 has 17 amino acids.

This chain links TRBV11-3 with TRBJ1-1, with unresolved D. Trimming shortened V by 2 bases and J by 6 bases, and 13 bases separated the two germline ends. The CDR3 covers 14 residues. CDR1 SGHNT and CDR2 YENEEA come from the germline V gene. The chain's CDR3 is CASSLSPAEPEAFF. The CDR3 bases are TGTGCCAGCAGCTTAAGTCCGGCAGAACCTGAAGCTTTCTTT.

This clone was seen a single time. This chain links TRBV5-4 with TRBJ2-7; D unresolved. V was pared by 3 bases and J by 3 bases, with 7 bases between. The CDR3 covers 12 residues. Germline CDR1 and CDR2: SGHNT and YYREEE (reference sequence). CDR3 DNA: TGTGCCAGCAGCTCCGATCGCTACGAGCAGTACTTC. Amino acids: CASSSDRYEQYF.

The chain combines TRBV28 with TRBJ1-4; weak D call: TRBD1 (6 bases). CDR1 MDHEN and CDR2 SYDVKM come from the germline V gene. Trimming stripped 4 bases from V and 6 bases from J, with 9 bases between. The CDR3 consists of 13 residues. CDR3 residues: CASSWGADEKLFF. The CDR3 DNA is TGTGCCAGCAGTTGGGGGGCGGATGAAAAACTGTTTTTT.

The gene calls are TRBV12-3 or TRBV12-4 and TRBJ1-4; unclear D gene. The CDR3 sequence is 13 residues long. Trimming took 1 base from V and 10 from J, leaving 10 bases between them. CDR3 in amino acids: CASSLGQAGKLFF. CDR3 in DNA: TGTGCCAGCAGTTTAGGTCAGGCTGGAAAACTGTTTTTT.

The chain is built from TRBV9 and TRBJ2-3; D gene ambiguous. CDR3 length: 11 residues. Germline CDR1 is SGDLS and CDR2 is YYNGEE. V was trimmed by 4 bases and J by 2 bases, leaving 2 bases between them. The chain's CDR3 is CASSLTDTQYF. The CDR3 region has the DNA TGTGCCAGCAGCCTCACAGATACGCAGTATTTT. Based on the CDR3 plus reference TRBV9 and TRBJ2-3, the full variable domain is DSGVTQTPKHLITATGQRVTLRCSPRSGDLSVYWYQQSLDQGLQFLIQYYNGEERAKGNILERFSAQQFPDLHSELNLSSLELGDSALYFCASSLTDTQYFGPGTRLTVL.

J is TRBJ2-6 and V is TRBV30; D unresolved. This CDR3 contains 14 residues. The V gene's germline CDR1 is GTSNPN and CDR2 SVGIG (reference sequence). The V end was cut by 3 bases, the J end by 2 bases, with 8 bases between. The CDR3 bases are TGTGCCTGGAGCCTAAGGGCTGGGGCCAACGTCCTGACTTTC. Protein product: CAWSLRAGANVLTF.

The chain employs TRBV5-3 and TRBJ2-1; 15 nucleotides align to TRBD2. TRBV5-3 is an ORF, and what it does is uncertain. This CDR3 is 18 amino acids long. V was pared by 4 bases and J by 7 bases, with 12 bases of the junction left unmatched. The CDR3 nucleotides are TGTGCCAGAAGCCGCGGACTAGCGGGGGGGCTCGTCAGGAATGAGCAGTTCTTC. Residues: CARSRGLAGGLVRNEQFF.

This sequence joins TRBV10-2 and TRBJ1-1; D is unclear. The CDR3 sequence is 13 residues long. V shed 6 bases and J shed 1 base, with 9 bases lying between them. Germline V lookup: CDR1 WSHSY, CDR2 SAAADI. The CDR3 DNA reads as TGCGCCAGCAGATCCCACGAGAACACTGAAGCTTTCTTT. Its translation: CASRSHENTEAFF.

DNA of the CDR3: TGCGCCAGCAGTAGGGACAGGCCCTCCATGAACACTGAAGCTTTCTTT. Its translation is CASSRDRPSMNTEAFF. The V call is TRBV5-1, the J call TRBJ1-1, with TRBD1 identical over 8 bases. Germline CDR1 is SGHRS and CDR2 is YFSETQ. This CDR3 has 16 residues. Trimming removed 5 bases from V and 0 bases from J; junction bases left unmatched: 9.

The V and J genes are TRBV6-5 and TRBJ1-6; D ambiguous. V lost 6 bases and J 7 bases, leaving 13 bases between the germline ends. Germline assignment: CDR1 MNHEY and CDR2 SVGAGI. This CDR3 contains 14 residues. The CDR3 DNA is TGTGCCAGCAGCCTAGGACTGACCAATTCACCCCTCCACTTT. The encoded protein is CASSLGLTNSPLHF.

The chain's CDR3 is CASSAGTLGANVLTF. For the CDR3, the DNA is TGTGCCAGCAGCGCCGGGACATTGGGGGCCAACGTCCTGACTTTC. The rearrangement joins TRBV9 to TRBJ2-6; D perhaps matches TRBD1 (6 bases). V was pared by 3 bases and J by 4 bases, with 11 bases between. Per germline, CDR1 SGDLS and CDR2 YYNGEE. This CDR3 has 15 amino acids. Using reference TRBV9 and TRBJ2-6 for the parts outside the CDR3, the full variable domain is DSGVTQTPKHLITATGQRVTLRCSPRSGDLSVYWYQQSLDQGLQFLIQYYNGEERAKGNILERFSAQQFPDLHSELNLSSLELGDSALYFCASSAGTLGANVLTFGAGSRLTVL.

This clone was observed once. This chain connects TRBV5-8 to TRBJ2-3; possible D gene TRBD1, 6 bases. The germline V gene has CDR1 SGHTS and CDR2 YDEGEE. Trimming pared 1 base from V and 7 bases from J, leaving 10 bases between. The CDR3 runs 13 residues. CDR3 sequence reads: CASSLRDIYTQYF. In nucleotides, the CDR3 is TGTGCCAGCAGCTTGAGGGACATCTATACGCAGTATTTT.

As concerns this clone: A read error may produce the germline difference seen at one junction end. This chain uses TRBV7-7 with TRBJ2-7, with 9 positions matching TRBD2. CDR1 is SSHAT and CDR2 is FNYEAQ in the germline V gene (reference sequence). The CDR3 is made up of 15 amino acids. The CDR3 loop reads CASSPSERGVYEQYF. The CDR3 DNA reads TGTGCTAGCAGCCCCAGCGAGCGGGGGGTTTACGAGCAGTACTTC.

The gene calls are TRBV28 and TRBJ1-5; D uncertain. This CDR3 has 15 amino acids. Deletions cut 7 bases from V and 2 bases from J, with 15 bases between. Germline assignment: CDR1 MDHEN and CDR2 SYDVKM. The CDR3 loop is CASTKPPMGNQPQHF. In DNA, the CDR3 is TGTGCCAGCACAAAGCCGCCCATGGGCAATCAGCCCCAGCATTTT. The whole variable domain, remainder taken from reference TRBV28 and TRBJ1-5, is DVKVTQSSRYLVKRTGEKVFLECVQDMDHENMFWYRQDPGLGLRLIYFSYDVKMKEKGDIPEGYSVSREKKERFSLILESASTNQTSMYLCASTKPPMGNQPQHFGDGTRLSIL.